The next 31 T cell receptor beta chains were all read from a single sample in a study of blood T cells in healthy people across ages. The second PCR ran about 7 to 12 cycles with a sample-barcoded 5' primer and J-beta primers. TCRdb re-analysed the 5' RACE reads in MiXCR, keeping a single row per CDR3 protein. The sample records hundreds of thousands of distinct CDR3 sequences, 56% being singletons. The sequenced sample was blood. The receptors come from a middle-aged man in good health.

This sequence joins TRBV20-1 and TRBJ2-7, with D maybe TRBD2 (6 bases). Germline V gene sequence: CDR1 DFQATT, CDR2 SNEGSKA (reference sequence). The CDR3 totals 13 residues. Trimming took 3 bases from V and 3 from J, leaving 12 bases between them. CDR3 in DNA: TGCAGTGCTAGGTTGGGACTCGACTACGAGCAGTACTTC. The encoded protein is CSARLGLDYEQYF.

The chain is built from TRBV20-1 and TRBJ1-6; 7 bases are a match to TRBD1. The V and J ends lost 6 bases and 2 bases, in that order; junction bases with no gene match: 10. CDR1 and CDR2 from the germline V gene are DFQATT and SNEGSKA (reference sequence). This CDR3 has 16 residues. The DNA for the CDR3 is TGCAGTGCCGCTCTTCCGGGACAGCCCTATAATTCACCCCTCCACTTT. Protein: CSAALPGQPYNSPLHF.

This chain joins TRBV5-1 and TRBJ2-3; 13 nucleotides agree with TRBD2. The CDR3 spans 17 residues. Germline values: CDR1 SGHRS, CDR2 YFSETQ. Trimming took 3 bases from V and 2 from J; bases not matched to a gene: 6. The CDR3 loop reads CASSYPGLAGDTDTQYF. In DNA form, the CDR3 reads TGCGCCAGCAGCTATCCCGGACTAGCGGGGGACACAGATACGCAGTATTTT.

The rearrangement joins TRBV7-2 to TRBJ2-7; 8 bases agree with TRBD1. Trimming removed 5 bases from V and 4 bases from J; junction bases left unmatched: 10. The CDR3 totals 15 residues. Germline V CDR1 and CDR2: SGHTA, FQGNSA. For the CDR3, the DNA is TGTGCCAGCAGCGGTACAGGGGACAGGAGGTACGAGCAGTACTTC. Protein product: CASSGTGDRRYEQYF.

V and J are TRBV7-3 and TRBJ2-3, with D possibly matching TRBD2 (6 bases). The CDR3 totals 14 residues. The germline V gene has CDR1 SGHTA and CDR2 FQGTGA. Trimming stripped 3 bases from V and 4 bases from J, with 11 bases between. Here the CDR3 DNA reads TGTGCCAGCAGCTTGGACTACGTGGCAGATACGCAGTATTTT. This translates into CASSLDYVADTQYF.

The chain carries TRBV10-3 and TRBJ2-4; D not certain. V shed 10 bases and J shed 1 base, with 14 bases lying between them. Per germline, CDR1 ENHRY and CDR2 SYGVKD. The CDR3 spans 14 residues. CDR3 region: CASLPEVAKNIQYF. For the CDR3, the DNA is TGTGCCAGCCTACCTGAGGTGGCCAAAAACATTCAGTACTTC.

This chain uses TRBV29-1 with TRBJ1-2; no clear D. The CDR3 totals 13 residues. V lost 3 bases to trimming and J lost 4 bases, with 12 bases between them. Germline loops: CDR1 SQVTM, CDR2 ANQGSEA. CDR3 region: CSVEAVEGYGYTF. For the CDR3, the DNA is TGCAGCGTTGAGGCTGTCGAAGGCTATGGCTACACCTTC.

This clonotype occurred a few times. V gene TRBV7-3 combines with J gene TRBJ2-3, with TRBD2 matching 7 bases. J lost 1 base, V lost 3 bases, and 1 base had no gene match. CDR1 and CDR2 (germline): SGHTA, FQGTGA. CDR3 length: 14 residues. The CDR3 DNA sequence: TGTGCCAGCAGCTTTGCGGGAGGCACAGATACGCAGTATTTT. It encodes CASSFAGGTDTQYF.

The gene calls are TRBV15 and TRBJ2-1, with TRBD2 matching over 7 bases. Trimming cost V 0 bases and J 6 bases; bases outside gene matches: 8. This CDR3 is 16 amino acids long. CDR1 and CDR2 (germline): LNHNV, YYDKDF (reference sequence). CDR3 region: CATSRDPTGGGNEQFF. The CDR3 nucleotides are TGTGCCACCAGCAGAGATCCGACGGGCGGGGGCAATGAGCAGTTCTTC.

The rearrangement links TRBV27 to TRBJ2-5, with 9 bases lining up with TRBD1. TRBJ2-7 explains the end of the DNA better; the J call may be wrong. CDR1 and CDR2 from the germline V gene are MNHEY and SMNVEV (reference sequence). This CDR3 contains 16 residues. Here the CDR3 reads CASSLTHRGLLSEQYF. The CDR3 nucleotides are TGTGCCAGCAGTTTGACTCACAGGGGGCTTTTAAGCGAGCAGTACTTC.

The chain joins TRBV27 to TRBJ2-5; D gene unclear. V was pared by 3 bases and J by 0 bases, with 14 bases between. The CDR3 loop spans 16 amino acids. In germline, CDR1 is MNHEY, CDR2 SMNVEV (reference sequence). This CDR3 reads CASSLVYTTYQETQYF. As DNA, the CDR3 is TGTGCCAGCAGTTTGGTTTATACCACGTACCAAGAGACCCAGTACTTC.

V is TRBV5-1 and J is TRBJ2-1, with D unresolved. V was pared by 4 bases and J by 0 bases, with 14 bases between. The CDR3 consists of 16 residues. Germline assignment: CDR1 SGHRS and CDR2 YFSETQ. CDR3 loop: CASSPAAVSSYNEQFF. The CDR3 nucleotides read TGCGCCAGCAGCCCAGCTGCGGTGAGCTCCTACAATGAGCAGTTCTTC.

V is TRBV6-2 or TRBV6-3 and J is TRBJ2-7; D could derive from TRBD1 or TRBD2 (5 bases each). The V end was cut by 7 bases, the J end by 3 bases, with 22 bases between. Germline values: CDR1 MNHEY, CDR2 SVGEGT. This CDR3 comprises 16 residues. CDR3 protein: CASNPNPLRGDYEQYF. The CDR3 bases are TGTGCCAGCAATCCTAACCCTTTGAGAGGGGACTACGAGCAGTACTTC.

The rearrangement uses TRBV20-1 and TRBJ1-5; D call uncertain. The CDR3 totals 14 residues. Germline-derived CDR1 and CDR2 are DFQATT and SNEGSKA (reference sequence). The V gene lost 3 bases and the J gene lost 3 bases, with 12 bases spanning the gap. The CDR3 protein is CSASEPGPNQPQHF. The CDR3 DNA reads as TGCAGTGCTAGTGAACCGGGCCCCAATCAGCCCCAGCATTTT.

This clonotype was seen more than once but under ten times. The chain has TRBV27 and TRBJ2-5; 10 bases are shared with TRBD2. The J call may be in error: the DNA end matches TRBJ2-7 better. CDR1 is MNHEY, CDR2 SMNVEV, per germline (reference sequence). The CDR3 covers 14 residues. The chain's CDR3 is CAKRKAGGFDEQYF. The CDR3 DNA reads as TGTGCCAAAAGGAAAGCGGGGGGGTTTGACGAGCAGTACTTC.

The V gene is TRBV19, the J gene TRBJ1-1; tentatively, D is TRBD1 (5 bases). Per the germline V gene, CDR1 is LNHDA and CDR2 is SQIVND (reference sequence). The CDR3 extends over 16 amino acids. Between the trimmed V and J ends, which lost 4 bases and 4 bases, there was a span of 19 bases. The CDR3 bases are TGTGCCAGTAGTAGATCCCAGGGAATTCGTAGCACTGAAGCTTTCTTT. The encoded protein is CASSRSQGIRSTEAFF.

The chain is built from TRBV6-2 or TRBV6-3 and TRBJ1-2; D remains unclear. In germline, CDR1 is MNHEY, CDR2 SVGEGT. This CDR3 has 13 amino acids. The V end was cut by 6 bases, the J end by 4 bases, with 12 bases between. CDR3 protein: CASRPEFGYGYTF. In DNA form, the CDR3 reads TGTGCCAGCAGGCCCGAATTCGGCTATGGCTACACCTTC.

J is TRBJ1-1 and V is TRBV9; no clear D. The CDR3 is 12 amino acids. In germline, CDR1 is SGDLS, CDR2 YYNGEE. Trimming stripped 6 bases from V and 3 bases from J, with 9 bases between. CDR3 amino acids: CASNGRDTEAFF. The CDR3 DNA sequence: TGTGCCAGCAACGGACGTGACACTGAAGCTTTCTTT.

This chain uses TRBV12-3 or TRBV12-4 with TRBJ1-5; a weak D match, TRBD1 (5 bases). The CDR3 has 14 residues. V lost 6 bases, J lost 7 bases, and 16 bases lay in between. CDR3 residues: CASSHSPGTQPQHF. The CDR3 nucleotides are TGTGCCAGCAGCCATAGTCCAGGGACCCAGCCCCAGCATTTT.

V is TRBV5-1 and J is TRBJ2-7; D unclear. The V end was cut by 4 bases, the J end by 3 bases, with 14 bases between. Germline V CDR1 and CDR2: SGHRS, YFSETQ. The length of the CDR3 is 14 residues. The CDR3 sequence: CASSPSRDVYEQYF. The CDR3 DNA reads as TGCGCCAGCAGCCCATCTAGAGACGTCTACGAGCAGTACTTC.

The chain combines TRBV5-1 with TRBJ2-7, with 9 positions matching TRBD2. With 0 bases clipped from V and 2 bases from J, the junction kept 6 bases outside the gene matches. Germline CDR1 and CDR2: SGHRS and YFSETQ. The CDR3 length is 16 residues. CDR3 DNA sequence: TGCGCCAGCAGCTTGGCCGGGACTAGCCTAGCCTACGAGCAGTACTTC. It specifies CASSLAGTSLAYEQYF.

CDR3 sequence (DNA): TGTGCCAGCAGCTTATTTTCCCCGCTGTCGGCGGGAGTCTCGAATGAGCAGTTCTTC. Protein product: CASSLFSPLSAGVSNEQFF. V gene TRBV11-3 combines with J gene TRBJ2-1, with 7 bases fitting TRBD2. This CDR3 region has 19 residues. Germline-derived CDR1 and CDR2 are SGHNT and YENEEA. V gave up 2 bases and J gave up 7 bases; unmatched junction bases: 20.

The rearrangement uses TRBV5-1 and TRBJ1-6, with a weak D call TRBD1 (6 bases). V lost 4 bases and J lost 14, with 22 bases in between. This CDR3 has 15 residues. Germline V lookup: CDR1 SGHRS, CDR2 YFSETQ. The CDR3 protein is CASSVEGDTSGALHF. CDR3 bases: TGCGCCAGCAGCGTTGAAGGCGACACTTCAGGGGCCCTCCACTTT. The variable domain in full, completed from reference TRBV5-1 and TRBJ1-6, reads KAGVTQTPRYLIKTRGQQVTLSCSPISGHRSVSWYQQTPGQGLQFLFEYFSETQRNKGNFPGRFSGRQFSNSRSEMNVSTLELGDSALYLCASSVEGDTSGALHFGNGTRLTVT.

The chain couples TRBV5-1 to TRBJ2-5, with D perhaps TRBD2 (6 bases). CDR3 length: 17 residues. Germline V gives CDR1 SGHRS, CDR2 YFSETQ. V dropped 2 bases and J dropped 1 base, with 18 bases sitting between them. The DNA of the CDR3 is TGCGCCAGCAGCTTAGTTGGATCCGGCGGGGTCCAAGAGACCCAGTACTTC. It specifies CASSLVGSGGVQETQYF.

This sequence joins TRBV20-1 and TRBJ2-1; possible D gene TRBD2, 6 bases. Near its end, the DNA agrees better with TRBJ2-7, so the J call may be wrong. The CDR3 length is 14 residues. The germline gives CDR1 DFQATT, CDR2 SNEGSKA (reference sequence). DNA of the CDR3: TGCAGTGCCCCATCTAGCGTACTCTCCTACGAGCAGTACTTC. As protein: CSAPSSVLSYEQYF.

The chain joins TRBV11-2 to TRBJ2-1; 7 positions agree with TRBD2. Trimming took 1 base from V and 8 from J; bases not matched to a gene: 8. Germline CDR1 reads SGHAT; CDR2 reads FQNNGV. This CDR3 has 15 residues. The CDR3, as DNA: TGTGCCAGCAGCTTAGGGGTGCTGGGGGGGGATGAGCAGTTCTTC. As protein: CASSLGVLGGDEQFF.

This clonotype was observed a handful of times. The chain is built from TRBV6-6 and TRBJ1-1, with 9 bases lining up with TRBD1. V gave up 10 bases and J gave up 1 base; unmatched junction bases: 4. CDR1 and CDR2 from the germline V gene are MNHNY and SVGAGI (reference sequence). This CDR3 spans 13 amino acids. CDR3 sequence reads: CATQGQGNTEAFF. In DNA form, the CDR3 reads TGTGCCACCCAGGGACAGGGGAACACTGAAGCTTTCTTT.

The CDR3 region has the DNA TGCGCCAGCAGCCAAGCTTGGGTGGGGAATGAAAAACTGTTTTTT. Translating gives CASSQAWVGNEKLFF. V and J are TRBV4-3 and TRBJ1-4; D is uncertain. V was cut by 1 base and J by 5 bases, with 11 bases left in between. The germline V gene has CDR1 LGHNA and CDR2 YSLEER. The CDR3 sequence is 15 residues long.

This clonotype was seen a handful of times. The chain recombines TRBV7-2 with TRBJ2-1; D remains unclear. The germline V gene has CDR1 SGHTA and CDR2 FQGNSA. The CDR3 covers 11 residues. The V and J ends lost 0 bases and 9 bases respectively, with 3 bases between them. CDR3 sequence reads: CASSLAVEQFF. The CDR3 DNA sequence: TGTGCCAGCAGCTTAGCGGTTGAGCAGTTCTTC.

The chain is built from TRBV2 and TRBJ1-1; TRBD1 is a possible D gene (6 bases). The V and J ends lost 7 bases and 4 bases respectively, with 16 bases between them. Germline V gene lookup returns CDR1 SNHLY and CDR2 FYNNEI. This CDR3 contains 14 residues. CDR3 amino acids: CASIIARGLTEAFF. The CDR3 region has the DNA TGTGCCAGCATTATAGCCAGGGGTCTCACTGAAGCTTTCTTT. Complete variable domain (other parts from reference TRBV2 and TRBJ1-1): EPEVTQTPSHQVTQMGQEVILRCVPISNHLYFYWYRQILGQKVEFLVSFYNNEISEKSEIFDDQFSVERPDGSNFTLKIRSTKLEDSAMYFCASIIARGLTEAFFGQGTRLTVV.

This clonotype turned up a few times. The chain recombines TRBV15 with TRBJ2-7; D is unclear. This CDR3 has 16 residues. Germline V gene data show CDR1 as LNHNV and CDR2 as YYDKDF (reference sequence). Trimming removed 0 bases at V and 4 bases at J, with 16 bases between. CDR3 DNA sequence: TGTGCCACCAGCAGAGAATGGTCCCCGAGAACATACGAGCAGTACTTC. Residues: CATSREWSPRTYEQYF.